This passage covers 27 T cell receptor beta chains from one sample sequenced in a study of CD8 T cells in Susac syndrome. The authors reverse transcribed about 0.5 to 1 ug RNA with random hexamers. In TCRdb, the immunoSEQ multiplex PCR reads were re-called with MiXCR into one record per CDR3 protein. The profile shows around 190,000 distinct CDR3 sequences, approximately 93% of them singletons. Source material: CD4+ T cells from PBMCs. These receptors all come from a human donor in good health.

V and J are TRBV7-3 and TRBJ2-2; D is undetermined. V gave up 2 bases and J gave up 1 base, with 8 bases separating them. CDR1 SGHTA and CDR2 FQGTGA come from the germline V gene. This CDR3 contains 15 residues. The CDR3 nucleotides read TGTGCCAGCAGCTTACTAGTTATGAACACCGGGGAGCTGTTTTTT. Translation: CASSLLVMNTGELFF.

This chain uses TRBV20-1 with TRBJ2-3; the D gene is possibly TRBD1 (6 bases). Germline assignment: CDR1 DFQATT and CDR2 SNEGSKA (reference sequence). V lost 0 bases and J 5 bases, leaving 12 bases between the germline ends. This CDR3 has 14 amino acids. The DNA for the CDR3 is TGCAGTGCTAGAGATCCGGCAGGGGAAGATACGCAGTATTTT. Its translation: CSARDPAGEDTQYF.

V gene TRBV20-1 combines with J gene TRBJ2-3; D is undetermined. Germline V CDR1 and CDR2: DFQATT, SNEGSKA (reference sequence). This CDR3 contains 15 residues. Trimming removed 3 bases at V and 2 bases at J, with 15 bases between. The CDR3, as DNA: TGCAGTGCTAGTGTCCAGTCCTGGGCCACAGATACGCAGTATTTT. It codes for CSASVQSWATDTQYF.

The CDR3 reads CASRPQDSSYNEQFF. For the CDR3, the DNA is TGTGCCAGCAGACCCCAAGACAGCTCCTACAATGAGCAGTTCTTC. The J gene is TRBJ2-1, the V gene TRBV6-2 or TRBV6-3, with D possibly TRBD1 on 5 matching bases. Per germline, CDR1 MNHEY and CDR2 SVGEGT. There are 15 residues in the CDR3. V lost 6 bases and J 0 bases, leaving 12 bases between the germline ends.

The rearrangement links TRBV6-2 or TRBV6-3 to TRBJ1-1, with D possibly being TRBD1 (5 bases). V lost 4 bases to trimming and J lost 0 bases, with 9 bases between them. Germline loops: CDR1 MNHEY, CDR2 SVGEGT. CDR3 length: 14 amino acids. The CDR3 DNA sequence: TGTGCCAGCAGTTTGGACACGATGAACACTGAAGCTTTCTTT. Protein sequence: CASSLDTMNTEAFF.

This chain's CDR3 is CASSLEQGVNGYTF. In DNA form, the CDR3 reads TGTGCCAGCAGCCTAGAACAGGGGGTCAATGGCTACACCTTC. The V and J genes are TRBV6-6 and TRBJ1-2, with 8 bases lining up with TRBD1. Germline lookup yields CDR1 MNHNY and CDR2 SVGAGI (reference sequence). Losses at the gene ends were 6 bases for V and 6 bases for J; bases not matched to a gene: 9. The CDR3 has 14 amino acids.

The chain combines TRBV7-2 with TRBJ2-3; D gene uncertain. CDR3 length equals 14 residues. Germline CDR1 is SGHTA and CDR2 is FQGNSA. The V and J ends lost 1 base and 5 bases respectively, with 10 bases between them. The CDR3 DNA follows: TGTGCCAGCAGCTTAGGCCAGATAGTAGATACGCAGTATTTT. This gives the protein CASSLGQIVDTQYF.

CDR3 coding DNA: TGTGCCTGGACAGGGGTGAACACCGGGGAGCTGTTTTTT. It encodes CAWTGVNTGELFF. The chain employs TRBV30 and TRBJ2-2; D may be TRBD1 (6 bases). The CDR3 is made up of 13 amino acids. Trimming took 4 bases from V and 1 from J, leaving 7 bases between them. Germline values: CDR1 GTSNPN, CDR2 SVGIG (reference sequence).

The chain joins TRBV28 to TRBJ2-5; D may be TRBD1 or TRBD2 (6 bases each). CDR1 is MDHEN, CDR2 SYDVKM, per germline. The V end was cut by 3 bases, the J end by 0 bases, with 11 bases between. The CDR3 has 15 residues. The CDR3, as DNA: TGTGCCAGCAGTTTCATGGGGGGCCACCAAGAGACCCAGTACTTC. Protein product: CASSFMGGHQETQYF.

This clonotype was detected only once. Germline is not matched at one junction end, which may reflect a read error. The J gene is TRBJ2-2, the V gene TRBV7-7; no definite D call. The CDR3 consists of 14 residues. Per the germline V gene, CDR1 is SSHAT and CDR2 is FNYEAQ (reference sequence). The CDR3 nucleotides read TGTGCTAGCAGCTCGCACGGGTCCACCGGGGAGCTGTTTTTT. This translates into CASSSHGSTGELFF.

The V gene is TRBV3-1, the J gene TRBJ2-5; tentative D call: TRBD1 (6 bases). Germline lookup yields CDR1 LGHDT and CDR2 YNNKEL (reference sequence). Deletions cut 3 bases from V and 3 bases from J, with 14 bases between. The CDR3 extends over 15 amino acids. This chain's CDR3 is CASSQHGTPKETQYF. The CDR3 region has the DNA TGTGCCAGCAGCCAGCACGGGACACCAAAAGAGACCCAGTACTTC.

The J gene is TRBJ1-2, the V gene TRBV4-2; D gene ambiguous. V was clipped by 0 bases and J by 2 bases, with 10 bases between them. This CDR3 has 15 amino acids. The V gene's germline CDR1 is LGHNA and CDR2 YNFKEQ. CDR3 sequence (DNA): TGTGCCAGCAGCCAAGATAGTCGGCAGAACTATGGCTACACCTTC. Its translation is CASSQDSRQNYGYTF.

The V and J genes are TRBV29-1 and TRBJ2-5; 11 nucleotides line up with TRBD2. CDR1 is SQVTM and CDR2 is ANQGSEA in the germline V gene. The CDR3 consists of 14 residues. V was pared by 8 bases and J by 0 bases, with 5 bases of the junction left unmatched. The CDR3 coding sequence is TGCAGCCTAGCGGGGGGAAGGAACCAAGAGACCCAGTACTTC. Translating it yields CSLAGGRNQETQYF.

This chain uses TRBV14 with TRBJ1-3, with D possibly matching TRBD1 (6 bases). The CDR3 extends over 14 amino acids. Trimming cost V 1 base and J 8 bases, with 12 bases left between them. Per germline, CDR1 SGHDN and CDR2 FVKESK. CDR3 DNA sequence: TGTGCCAGCAGCCAAGTCAGGGGATCGGACACCATATATTTT. Translated, it gives CASSQVRGSDTIYF.

The chain couples TRBV9 to TRBJ2-1, with no clear D. The V gene lost 2 bases and the J gene lost 7 bases, with 13 bases spanning the gap. Germline values: CDR1 SGDLS, CDR2 YYNGEE. This CDR3 region has 14 residues. CDR3 protein: CASSVSPSPNEQFF. The CDR3 nucleotides read TGTGCCAGCAGCGTTAGCCCCAGCCCTAATGAGCAGTTCTTC.

The CDR3: CASSVREARQSRPQHF. CDR3 bases: TGTGCCAGCAGCGTCCGTGAGGCTAGGCAATCACGACCCCAGCATTTT. The chain uses TRBV5-6 and TRBJ1-5; D unresolved. Trimming cost V 4 bases and J 10 bases, with 24 bases left between them. The germline V gene encodes CDR1 SGHDT and CDR2 YYEEEE. CDR3 size: 16 residues.

V usage is TRBV28 and J usage is TRBJ2-4; 10 nucleotides align to TRBD2. The V segment lost 7 bases and the J segment 6 bases; nucleotides outside the gene matches: 3. The V gene's germline CDR1 is MDHEN and CDR2 SYDVKM. The CDR3 extends over 13 amino acids. The CDR3 here is CASTTSGINIQYF. CDR3 nucleotide sequence: TGTGCCAGCACAACTAGCGGGATAAACATTCAGTACTTC.

The rearrangement links TRBV5-6 to TRBJ2-7; a possible D gene is TRBD2 (5 bases). CDR3 length: 16 amino acids. V was cut by 4 bases and J by 7 bases, with 24 bases left in between. The germline V gene has CDR1 SGHDT and CDR2 YYEEEE. The CDR3 is CASSPRGPNWMREQYF. The CDR3 coding sequence is TGTGCCAGCAGCCCCCGCGGGCCAAACTGGATGAGGGAGCAGTACTTC.

The genes are TRBV7-2 and TRBJ2-1; possible D gene TRBD2, 7 bases. Trimming pared 7 bases from V and 10 bases from J, leaving 23 bases between. The CDR3 covers 15 residues. Germline values: CDR1 SGHTA, CDR2 FQGNSA. The CDR3, as DNA: TGTGCCAGCACCCCGGAGGGGGACTACTCAGGAGAGCAGTTCTTC. Translating it yields CASTPEGDYSGEQFF.

The J gene is TRBJ2-2, the V gene TRBV19; D remains unclear. Germline assignment: CDR1 LNHDA and CDR2 SQIVND (reference sequence). Trimming stripped 5 bases from V and 6 bases from J, with 4 bases between. This CDR3 region has 11 residues. This chain's CDR3 is CASSAPGELFF. CDR3 DNA: TGTGCCAGTAGTGCCCCCGGGGAGCTGTTTTTT.

The chain recombines TRBV5-1 with TRBJ1-1; perhaps TRBD1 as D (5 bases). The CDR3 runs 16 residues. V lost 0 bases and J 0 bases, leaving 12 bases between the germline ends. Germline assignment: CDR1 SGHRS and CDR2 YFSETQ. CDR3 in amino acids: CASSLGGARLNTEAFF. CDR3 nucleotide sequence: TGCGCCAGCAGCTTGGGTGGGGCGCGACTGAACACTGAAGCTTTCTTT.

This clonotype was picked up one time. The V call is TRBV13, the J call TRBJ2-1; 11 bases match TRBD2. The V and J ends lost 5 bases and 8 bases, in that order; junction bases with no gene match: 8. CDR3 length equals 15 residues. Germline lookup yields CDR1 PRHDT and CDR2 FYEKMQ (reference sequence). CDR3 in amino acids: CASSISGGARYEQFF. CDR3 bases: TGTGCCAGCAGCATTAGCGGGGGGGCCCGCTATGAGCAGTTCTTC.

The V gene is TRBV20-1, the J gene TRBJ2-5, with 10 bases aligning to TRBD1. V shed 3 bases and J 4 bases; nucleotides not matched to a gene: 11. Looked up from germline, CDR1 is DFQATT and CDR2 is SNEGSKA (reference sequence). This CDR3 comprises 16 residues. The CDR3 protein is CSASRRDRGVGETQYF. The CDR3 DNA sequence: TGCAGTGCTAGTCGTAGGGACAGGGGAGTTGGAGAGACCCAGTACTTC.

The J gene is TRBJ2-5, the V gene TRBV29-1, with D tentatively TRBD2 (5 bases). Germline CDR1 is SQVTM and CDR2 is ANQGSEA. The CDR3 loop spans 13 amino acids. The V end was cut by 4 bases, the J end by 4 bases, with 13 bases between. CDR3 sequence reads: CSVGVAGGETQYF. The CDR3 bases are TGCAGCGTTGGGGTGGCTGGAGGAGAGACCCAGTACTTC.

This chain connects TRBV29-1 to TRBJ1-6; no clear D. V was clipped by 0 bases and J by 4 bases, with 10 bases between them. Germline CDR1 reads SQVTM; CDR2 reads ANQGSEA. This CDR3 spans 15 amino acids. CDR3 nucleotides: TGCAGCGTTGAAGATCGTTCGTTGTATAATTCACCCCTCCACTTT. It encodes CSVEDRSLYNSPLHF.

The chain carries TRBV12-5 and TRBJ1-6; the match to TRBD1 covers 9 bases. Per germline, CDR1 LGHNT and CDR2 FRNRAP. After removal of 6 bases from V and 10 bases from J, the junction contained 10 bases not matched to a gene. This CDR3 has 15 residues. The CDR3 nucleotides read TGTGCTAGTGGCTCCCCTTGGACAGGGGAATCACCCCTCCACTTT. Residues: CASGSPWTGESPLHF.

This sequence joins TRBV25-1 and TRBJ1-3; 7 nucleotides line up with TRBD1. The V gene end was trimmed by 5 bases and the J gene end by 6 bases; junction bases not matched to a gene: 4. This CDR3 spans 13 amino acids. Germline V gene sequence: CDR1 MGHDK, CDR2 SYGVNS. The CDR3 coding sequence is TGTGCCAGCAGTCGGACAGGAGAAAACACCATATATTTT. Amino acid sequence: CASSRTGENTIYF.